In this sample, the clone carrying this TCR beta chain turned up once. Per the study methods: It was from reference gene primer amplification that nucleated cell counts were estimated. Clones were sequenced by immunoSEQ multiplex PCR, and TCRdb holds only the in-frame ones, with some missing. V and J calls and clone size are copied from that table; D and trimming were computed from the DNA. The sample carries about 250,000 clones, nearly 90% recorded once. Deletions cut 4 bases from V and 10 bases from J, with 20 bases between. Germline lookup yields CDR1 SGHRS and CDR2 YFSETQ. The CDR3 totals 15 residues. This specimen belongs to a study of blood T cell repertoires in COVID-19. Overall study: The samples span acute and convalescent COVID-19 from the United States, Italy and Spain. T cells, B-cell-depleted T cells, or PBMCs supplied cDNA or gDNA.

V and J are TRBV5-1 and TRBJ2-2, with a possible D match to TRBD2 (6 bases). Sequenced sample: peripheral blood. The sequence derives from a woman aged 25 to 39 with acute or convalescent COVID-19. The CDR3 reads CASSLFGGTGAELFF. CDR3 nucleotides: TGCGCCAGCAGCCTTTTTGGTGGGACTGGCGCGGAGCTGTTTTTT.